This TCR beta chain is drawn from a study of Ad26.COV2.S vaccination and SARS-CoV-2 variants. V lost 1 base, J lost 0 bases, and 13 bases lay in between. From germline, CDR1 is MGHRA and CDR2 YSYEKL. This CDR3 comprises 18 residues. Treatment specified: roughly 19 received Ad26.COV2.S at low or high dose, single or two shots; a few received placebo; per-sample allocation not given. All samples were drawn on day 63, counting from the first vaccine or placebo injection. Sequencing was performed with immunoSEQ multiplex PCR; in TCRdb, only in-frame clones are kept and a portion is missing. The table lists roughly 410,000 clones, 83% of them singletons.

This chain connects TRBV4-1 to TRBJ2-6, with no clear D. Sequencing used peripheral blood, obtained in a trial of Ad26.COV2.S vaccine versus placebo. The TCR was taken from a person aged 18 to 59 who received the Ad26.COV2.S COVID-19 vaccine or a placebo. The chain's CDR3 is CASSQGPPGRSGANVLTF. Written as DNA, the CDR3 is TGCGCCAGCAGCCAAGGACCCCCGGGCCGCTCTGGGGCCAACGTCCTGACTTTC.